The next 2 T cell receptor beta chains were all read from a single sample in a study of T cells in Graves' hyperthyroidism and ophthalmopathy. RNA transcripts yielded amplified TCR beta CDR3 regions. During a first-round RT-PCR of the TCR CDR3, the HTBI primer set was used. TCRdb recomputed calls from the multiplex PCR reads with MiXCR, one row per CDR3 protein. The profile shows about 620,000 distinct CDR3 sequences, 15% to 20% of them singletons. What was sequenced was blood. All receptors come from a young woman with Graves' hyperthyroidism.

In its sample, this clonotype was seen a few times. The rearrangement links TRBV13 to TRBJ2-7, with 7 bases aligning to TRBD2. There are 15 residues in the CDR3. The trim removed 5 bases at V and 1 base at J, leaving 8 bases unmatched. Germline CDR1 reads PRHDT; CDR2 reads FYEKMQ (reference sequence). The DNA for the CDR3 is TGTGCCAGCAGCCCTAGCGGACTGGGGTCCTACGAGCAGTACTTC. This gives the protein CASSPSGLGSYEQYF. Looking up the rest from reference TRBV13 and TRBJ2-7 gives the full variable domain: AAGVIQSPRHLIKEKRETATLKCYPIPRHDTVYWYQQGPGQDPQFLISFYEKMQSDKGSIPDRFSAQQFSDYHSELNMSSLELGDSALYFCASSPSGLGSYEQYFGPGTRLTVT.

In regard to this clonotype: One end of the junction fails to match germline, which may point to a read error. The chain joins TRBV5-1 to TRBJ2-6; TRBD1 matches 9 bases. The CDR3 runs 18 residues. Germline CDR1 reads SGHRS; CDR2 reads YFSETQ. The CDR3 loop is CASSSRPGQGTGANVLTF. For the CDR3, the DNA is TGTGCCAGCAGCTCACGTCCGGGACAGGGCACGGGGGCCAACGTCCTGACTTTC.